This T cell receptor beta chain was profiled in a study of T cells in Graves' hyperthyroidism and ophthalmopathy (dated by TCRdb to between 2017 and 2020). Notes on the research overall: Peripheral blood was sampled at the time of initial diagnosis, prior to any treatment. TCR Vbeta CDR3 sequencing of 140 or so peripheral blood samples (under 45 ophthalmopathy, under 80 hyperthyroidism and some 17 progressor patients) is reported in the paper. TCR V-J signatures able to tell the groups apart were searched for in a discovery cohort of more than 90 patients, of whom 40 to 45 had Graves' ophthalmopathy and around 58 had stable Graves' hyperthyroidism. Prospective prediction of ophthalmopathy was tested in an independent validation cohort consisting of 18 to 20 hyperthyroidism patients and approximately 16 patients who later progressed to ophthalmopathy. The approximately 100 discovery patients were divided at random into training and test sets in a 7:3 ratio. Thyroid tissue and blood T-cell repertoires from six Graves' hyperthyroidism patients were also compared in the study. Once sampling was done, hyperthyroidism patients were given methimazole at a starting dose of 30 mg daily, whereas ophthalmopathy patients were given high-dose intravenous methylprednisolone. What the work shows at the level of the full study, not this receptor alone: Most expanded thyroid clonotypes (frequency above 0.001) were also detected in blood, a finding suggesting that blood repertoires may reflect thyroid immune responses. A 13 V-J signature model separated ophthalmopathy from stable hyperthyroidism, with around 91% sensitivity and 81% to 82% specificity in cross-validation and 80%/75% in testing. In validation, the model predicted progression to ophthalmopathy a median of around six months before onset, with about 70% sensitivity and roughly 72% specificity. No statistical method was used to set the sample size in advance, and investigators knew the group allocation.

Notes on this clonotype: The specificity of this receptor is unknown. Base quality data are lacking; no much larger clone is found one base away.

A patient counted as having stable Graves' hyperthyroidism if no progression to ophthalmopathy occurred over 18 months of follow-up. Hyperthyroidism patients were aged 18 to 65 years and newly diagnosed, with disease duration of less than 2 months. The study excluded patients with uncontrolled infections, other autoimmune diseases, pregnancy or lactation. Diagnoses were based on clinical symptoms, serum thyroxine and TRAb, thyroid ultrasound and orbital computed tomography. PBMCs were separated from roughly 10 ml of fresh peripheral blood using Ficoll-Paque density gradient centrifugation. Total RNA was extracted using Trizol reagent, and RNA quality was assessed on an Agilent 2100 Bioanalyzer. CDR3 length: 13 amino acids, cysteine to phenylalanine. Just CDR3 DNA is preserved here, 39 bases in frame from base 1. CDR1 and CDR2 are drawn from the germline V gene: MDHEN, SYDVKM. V has 6 bases trimmed and J has 8 bases trimmed; junction bases matching no gene number 6.

The TCR beta CDR3 regions were amplified from RNA transcripts. For the first round of RT-PCR on the TCR CDR3, the HTBI primer set was used together with the Qiagen OneStep RT-PCR kit. The libraries were constructed in a second round of multiplex PCR and then size-selected and purified. Sequencing of the libraries was done on an Illumina HiSeq2000 using paired-end 100 bp reads. The source study handled its data this way. SOAPnuke was used to process the raw data, with reads discarded if the reads contained adapters or uncalled bases, had a mean Phred below 15, or lacked an exact constant-primer or identifier match. High-quality paired reads were merged using COPE v1.2.5, and each unique nucleotide sequence was defined as a clonotype. Clonotypes were aligned to IMGT TRBV, TRBD and TRBJ reference segments using MiTCR v1.1. Analysis was restricted to V-J combinations with a frequency above 0.0001, which covered 98% to 99.2% of repertoires. A TCS score was defined as the ratio of F50 (clonal expansion) to E x V (chaos), with BLOSUM62-based TCRdist applied between CDR3 peptides within each V-J. Welch's t-statistics and random forest reduced 450 to 600 V-J features to 10 to 15, which were used in a naive Bayes classifier (R e1071). TCRdb reprocessing: public reads trimmed at Q25 with fastp, clones called with MiXCR, in-frame beta chains kept. Rows matching on CDR3 protein sequence are summarized as one entry with the most common DNA and genes. These V and J calls are TCRdb output, not the study's own analysis. Across this sample there are around 300,000 distinct CDR3 sequences, with roughly an eighth seen only once. Around 8% of the sample is taken by the ten largest.

The rearrangement combines TRBV28 with TRBJ1-4, with 7 bases matching TRBD1. Sequences were obtained from blood. The source of this sequence is a woman in her 40s with Graves' hyperthyroidism. DNA sequence: TGTGCCAGCAGACGGACAGGCCGCGAAAAACTGTTTTTT. The resulting protein is CASRRTGREKLFF.